This entry features one TCR beta chain sequence. Its target is not known. The data belong to a study of T cell responses to AZD1222 COVID-19 vaccine. The CDR3 covers 14 residues. CDR1 LGHDT and CDR2 YNNKEL come from the germline V gene (reference sequence). V gave up 4 bases and J gave up 1 base, with 10 bases separating them. Study results and limitations: Just a handful of AZD1222 recipients tested seropositive at baseline.

Method: immunoSEQ multiplex PCR; TCRdb's copy keeps in-frame clones and lacks some. The sample records about 140,000 clones, roughly nine tenths being singletons. The receptor comes from an adult in good health. The chain combines TRBV3-1 (or the pseudogene TRBV3-2) with TRBJ1-1; D unresolved. This material consisted of peripheral blood, taken on day 0 of AZD1222 vaccination. In DNA form, the CDR3 reads TGTGCCAGCAGCCTACCGGATACGAACACTGAAGCTTTCTTT. Its translation: CASSLPDTNTEAFF.